This T cell receptor (beta chain) was identified in a study of cytomegalovirus exposure and HLA in healthy donors (dated by TCRdb to 2015 to 2018). Broadly, across the study: An earlier analysis of approximately 550 of the donors reported 250 to 350 Gb of sequence data and 117 million unique TCR beta sequences from about 200 million T cells. Approximately 310 gigabases of sequencing data and 75 million to 85 million unique TCR sequences made up an early release that covered approximately 620 HLA-typed donors. Of the 300 to 450 genotyped donors, about 80% fell in the genetic ancestry cluster associated with self-reported Caucasian donors. The study was designed to test whether signatures of past pathogen exposure could be identified by cataloging public T cell receptors. The T cell repertoires of under 700 subjects were profiled by immunosequencing and related to cytomegalovirus serostatus. Along with the roughly 670-subject first cohort, a separate validation cohort of about 110 different subjects was used. To predict cytomegalovirus infection status, the study combined high-throughput TCR immunosequencing, statistical association of individual TCRs with disease status, and machine learning. A later analysis re-examined previously published TCR beta repertoires from more than 650 donors and added high-resolution HLA genotyping to investigate patterns of TCR occurrence. Rather than using new phenotypic data, the later analysis identified candidate immune exposures from TCR beta sequences and from how often those sequences occurred across donors. To decide whether each TCR beta V gene segment behaved as functional or pseudogenic, an earlier analysis of 587 of the donors relied on high-throughput TCR beta sequencing. Donor age, sex, ethnicity and CMV serostatus were compiled alongside the repertoire data. A later genetic analysis used genome-wide SNP genotypes for about 60% of the roughly 700 donors, treating that subset as a discovery cohort. All discovery cohort repertoires had been generated using a single sequencing platform. Both class I and class II loci were covered by HLA typing, at four-digit resolution. Typing coverage differed by locus: A, B, C, DRB1 and DQB1 were typed in about 620-640 donors, DQA1 in about 510, DPA1 in around 610, and DPB1 in around 490. Roughly five DR-DQ haplotypes were handled as single units for association and clustering, since linkage in the cohort was strong. On average, around 240,000 unique TCR beta nucleotide sequences were sequenced per donor among a few hundred genotyped donors of the cohort, with 15% to 20% of those sequences being non-productive. General study outcomes and caveats: A cluster of highly shared sequence variants was judged likely to represent a technical artifact of the sequencing pipeline. CMV serostatus was the only immune exposure information available for the cohort. This cohort had only TCR beta chains sequenced, and the lack of alpha or paired-chain data limited which features could be detected. When HLA alleles, especially DR and DQ, strongly co-occurred, TCR associations were difficult to assign to individual alleles. A further reported finding was that TCR beta sequences accurately predicted the HLA-A and HLA-B alleles for most subjects in the first cohort. An association between a missense DCLRE1C variant and V-gene and J-gene trimming of TCR beta chains was found in a later genetic analysis and replicated in an independent cohort. Because HLA typing was unavailable for some donors at each locus, only the typed subset was used in association tests. Compared with equally common non-associated chains, HLA-associated TCR beta chains in a later analysis were more clonally expanded and had lower generation probabilities. In an earlier analysis of roughly 500 of the donors, most TCR beta V segments appeared in productive rearrangements about 87% or about 30% of the time, broadly matching IMGT annotations. In a later genetic analysis, fewer N-insertions in productive TCRs were reported among donors in an Asian-associated ancestry cluster than the 666-donor mean. The study listed around 160 TCR beta chains as associated with cytomegalovirus. According to a later analysis, TCR association rates differed among HLA loci, with DRB1 alleles showing the most associated TCRs and HLA-C alleles showing the fewest. Most TCR sequences were seen in very few donors, while some public TCRs were found in many individuals. The authors suggested that the approach could potentially be generalized to other disease states and immunological phenotypes. Some IMGT-functional V segments, including TRBV6-2 and TRBV6-3, could not be distinguished by the 87-base-pair reads and were therefore excluded. Presence/absence analyses assumed roughly uniform sequencing depth across donors, an assumption that may not hold. Over 15 rarely observed V segments, including chromosome 9 orphons, were excluded from the earlier analysis of approximately 600 of the donors because counts were too low. In a later analysis, about 16,000 TCR beta sequences were associated with specific HLA alleles at a false discovery rate of 0.05. According to a later analysis, most CMV-associated TCR beta chains appeared to be HLA-restricted, and the HLA associations seemed to be driven largely by CMV exposure. Correlated functional status among segregating V segments might reflect linkage disequilibrium, but an unknown experimental factor could not be ruled out. In vitro tests confirmed that a few of the cytomegalovirus-associated TCR beta chains recognize cytomegalovirus antigens. According to a later analysis, parvovirus B19, influenza, CMV and Epstein-Barr virus appeared linked to several top co-occurrence clusters. In both the original and validation cohorts, the classifier was reported to diagnose cytomegalovirus status with high specificity and sensitivity.

CDR3 length: 13 amino acids, cysteine to phenylalanine. Just CDR3 DNA is preserved here, 39 bases in frame from base 1. CDR1 SGDLS and CDR2 YYNGEE were looked up in the germline V gene. The junction shows trimming of 0 bases on V and 5 bases on J, plus 8 bases between the germline ends. The cohort consisted of approximately 670 healthy bone marrow donors. At the time of sampling, all cohort members were nominally healthy, though unrecorded immune exposures were likely present. The donor was CMV seronegative and belonged to the group of roughly 330 seronegative cohort members. A peripheral blood sample was provided by each donor, and peripheral blood mononuclear cells were used for TCR beta sequencing. Genomic DNA extraction from the blood cell samples was performed with the Qiagen DNeasy Blood Extraction Kit. This clone was seen once. This receptor's antigen is unknown. Base qualities are not at hand, and no much larger clone is one base apart.

Libraries were built with the immunoSEQ multiplex PCR assay. A mixture of 60 forward primers for TCR Vbeta segments and 13 reverse primers for TCR Jbeta segments was used in the multiplex PCR. A multiplex PCR assay on genomic DNA amplified the CDR3 region of rearranged TCR beta genes. Amplified TCR beta libraries were sequenced as 87-base-pair reads on the Illumina HiSeq System. On the study's bioinformatics: Across the 666 repertoires, a later analysis counted about 81 million unique TCR beta chains, approximately 10 million of which were shared by at least two donors. Raw reads were error-corrected and collapsed into unique sequences with a nearest-neighbor algorithm that merged closely related sequences to remove PCR and sequencing errors. CDR3 sequences were aligned to IMGT reference sequences to assign V, D and J gene segments. Each retained sequence needed at least a six-nucleotide match to both a V gene segment and a J gene segment. A rearrangement was called productive if the CDR3 had no stop codons and remained in frame with V and J, and every other rearrangement was called non-productive. CDR3 was defined by IMGT convention, running from the second conserved V-encoded cysteine to the conserved J-encoded phenylalanine. The earlier analysis of fewer than 700 of the donors excluded sequences that lacked an unambiguous match to a single V gene segment. An earlier analysis of a few hundred of the donors called V segments functional above 56.7% productive rearrangements and segregating when the between-donor standard deviation exceeded 5%. To diagnose cytomegalovirus status from the catalog of TCR beta chain sequences, a statistical classification framework was built. A later analysis assigned V and J genes by comparing TCR nucleotide sequences with IMGT/GENE-DB human TR gene sequences. In a later analysis, CDR3 sequences and most-parsimonious VDJ recombination scenarios were assigned using the TCRdist pipeline. In a later analysis, each TCR beta chain was defined by its CDR3 amino acid sequence together with its V-gene family, and reads lacking a unique V-gene family were excluded. In a later analysis, 550 to 650 highly shared, low-generation-probability nucleotide sequences were removed to address suspected cross-contamination and a sequencing artifact. In a later analysis, a clonal expansion index was calculated for each public chain from normalized within-repertoire ranks of inferred template counts. In a later analysis, generation probabilities were computed using a VDJ recombination model fitted to out-of-frame rearrangements, and the results were checked against IGoR. Hypergeometric tests were used in a later analysis to score TCR-TCR, TCR-HLA and TCR-CMV co-occurrence, with a repertoire-size bias correction applied to the TCR pairs. To estimate false discovery rates, a later analysis permuted the HLA or CMV assignments 20 times. In a later analysis, co-occurring TCRs were grouped using DBSCAN, and TCRdist sequence similarity was added for clustering within HLA-allele-positive subsets. Co-occurrence clustering excluded repertoires with fewer than 30,000 or more than 120,000 public chains, plus five with anomalous nucleotide sharing. TCRdb obtained this table from immuneACCESS and retained in-frame rearrangements with V and J assigned. These tables miss some clones; where compared with another copy, unresolved V genes account for less than half of the shortfall, and the remainder is unexplained. The V and J calls and clone size were taken over from that table, and D and trimming were inferred from the DNA. The sample table contains about 180,000 clones; only one count was recorded for 75% to 85% of them. The ten largest make up 1.4% of the sample.

The V gene is TRBV9 and the J gene is TRBJ1-1; tentative D gene TRBD1, with 5 bases matching. The specimen was PBMCs. The sequence derives from a young man in good health and CMV-seronegative. The CDR3 reads CASSVGRVTEAFF. DNA sequence: TGTGCCAGCAGCGTAGGCAGGGTTACTGAAGCTTTCTTT.